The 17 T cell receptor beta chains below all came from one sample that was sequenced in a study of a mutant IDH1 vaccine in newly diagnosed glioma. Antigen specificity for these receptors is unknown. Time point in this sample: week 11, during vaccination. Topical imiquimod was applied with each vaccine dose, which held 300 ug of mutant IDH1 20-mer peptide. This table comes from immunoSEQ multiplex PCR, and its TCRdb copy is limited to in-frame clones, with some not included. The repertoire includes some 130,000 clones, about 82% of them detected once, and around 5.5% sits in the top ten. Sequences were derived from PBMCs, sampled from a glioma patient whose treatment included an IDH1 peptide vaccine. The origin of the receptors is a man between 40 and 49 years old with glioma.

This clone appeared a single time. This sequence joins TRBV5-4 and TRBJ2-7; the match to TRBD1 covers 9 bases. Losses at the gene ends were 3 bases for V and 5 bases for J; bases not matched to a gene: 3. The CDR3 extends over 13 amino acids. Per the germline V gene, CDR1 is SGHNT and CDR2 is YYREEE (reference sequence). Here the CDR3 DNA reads TGTGCCAGCAGCTATACAGGGGGCGACGAGCAGTACTTC. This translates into CASSYTGGDEQYF.

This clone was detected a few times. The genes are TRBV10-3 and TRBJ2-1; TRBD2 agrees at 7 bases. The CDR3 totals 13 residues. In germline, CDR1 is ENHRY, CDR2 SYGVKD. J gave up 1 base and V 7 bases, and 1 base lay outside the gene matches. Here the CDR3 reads CAINGGSYNEQFF. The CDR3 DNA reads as TGTGCCATCAACGGGGGGTCCTACAATGAGCAGTTCTTC.

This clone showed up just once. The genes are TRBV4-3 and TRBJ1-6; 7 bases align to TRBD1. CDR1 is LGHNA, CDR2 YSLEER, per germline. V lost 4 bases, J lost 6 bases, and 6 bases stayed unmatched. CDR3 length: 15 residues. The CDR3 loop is CASSRQGNGNSPLHF. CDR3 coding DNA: TGCGCCAGCAGCCGACAGGGAAATGGTAATTCACCCCTCCACTTT.

CDR3 sequence reads: CASSLGTRGEQYF. CDR3 in DNA: TGTGCCAGCAGCCTCGGGACTAGAGGCGAGCAGTACTTC. The chain employs TRBV13 and TRBJ2-7, with TRBD2 matching over 8 bases. Unmatched junction bases numbered 6, after V lost 5 bases and J lost 6 bases. Germline assignment: CDR1 PRHDT and CDR2 FYEKMQ (reference sequence). The CDR3 covers 13 residues.

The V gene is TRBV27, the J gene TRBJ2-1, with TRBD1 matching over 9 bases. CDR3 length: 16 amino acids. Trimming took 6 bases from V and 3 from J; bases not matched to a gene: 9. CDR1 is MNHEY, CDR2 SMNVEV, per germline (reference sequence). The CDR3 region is CASSAGQGYYYNEQFF. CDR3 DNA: TGTGCCAGCAGCGCGGGACAGGGATACTACTACAATGAGCAGTTCTTC.

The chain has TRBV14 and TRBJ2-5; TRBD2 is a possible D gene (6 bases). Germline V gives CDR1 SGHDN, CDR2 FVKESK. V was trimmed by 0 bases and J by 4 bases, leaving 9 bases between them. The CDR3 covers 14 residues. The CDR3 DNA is TGTGCCAGCAGCCAAGAACTCGGGGGAGAGACCCAGTACTTC. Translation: CASSQELGGETQYF.

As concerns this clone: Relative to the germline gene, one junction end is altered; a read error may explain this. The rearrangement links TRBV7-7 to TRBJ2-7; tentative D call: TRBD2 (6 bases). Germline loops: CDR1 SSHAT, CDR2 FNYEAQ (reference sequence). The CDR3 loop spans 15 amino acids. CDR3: CASSPGGVSSYEQYF. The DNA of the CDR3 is TGTGCTAGCAGCCCAGGAGGGGTCAGTTCCTACGAGCAGTACTTC.

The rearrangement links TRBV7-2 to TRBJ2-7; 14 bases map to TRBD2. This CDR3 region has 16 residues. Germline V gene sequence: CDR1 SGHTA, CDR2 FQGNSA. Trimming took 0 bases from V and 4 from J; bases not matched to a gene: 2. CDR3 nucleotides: TGTGCCAGCAGCTTAGCCGGGACTAGCGGGGGATACGAGCAGTACTTC. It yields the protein CASSLAGTSGGYEQYF.

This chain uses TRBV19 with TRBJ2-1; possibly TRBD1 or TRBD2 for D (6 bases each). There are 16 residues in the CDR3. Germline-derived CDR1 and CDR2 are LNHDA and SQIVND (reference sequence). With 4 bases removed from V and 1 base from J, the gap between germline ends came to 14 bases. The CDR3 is CASSTPGDTSYNEQFF. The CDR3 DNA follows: TGTGCCAGTAGTACCCCGGGGGACACGTCCTACAATGAGCAGTTCTTC.

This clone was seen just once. Written as DNA, the CDR3 is TGTGCCAGCAGCCCAACTGGGCTCGAGCAGTACTTC. This sequence encodes CASSPTGLEQYF. The rearrangement joins TRBV7-2 to TRBJ2-7, with D hard to call. Germline values: CDR1 SGHTA, CDR2 FQGNSA. The CDR3 consists of 12 residues. The germline V and J ends were trimmed by 5 bases and 6 bases, with 11 bases remaining between them.

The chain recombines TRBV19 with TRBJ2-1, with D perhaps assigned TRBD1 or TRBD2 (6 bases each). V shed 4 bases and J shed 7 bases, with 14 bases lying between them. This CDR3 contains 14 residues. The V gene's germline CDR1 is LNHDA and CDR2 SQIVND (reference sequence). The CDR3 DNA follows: TGTGCCAGTAGTAACCGGGGGCCTGAAAATGAGCAGTTCTTC. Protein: CASSNRGPENEQFF. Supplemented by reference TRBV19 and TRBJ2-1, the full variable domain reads DGGITQSPKYLFRKEGQNVTLSCEQNLNHDAMYWYRQDPGQGLRLIYYSQIVNDFQKGDIAEGYSVSREKKESFPLTVTSAQKNPTAFYLCASSNRGPENEQFFGPGTRLTVL.

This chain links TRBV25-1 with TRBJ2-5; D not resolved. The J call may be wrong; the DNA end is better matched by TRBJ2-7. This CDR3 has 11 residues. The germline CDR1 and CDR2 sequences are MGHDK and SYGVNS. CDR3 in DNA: TGTGCCAGCAGTACTGTTTACGAGCAGTACTTC. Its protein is CASSTVYEQYF.

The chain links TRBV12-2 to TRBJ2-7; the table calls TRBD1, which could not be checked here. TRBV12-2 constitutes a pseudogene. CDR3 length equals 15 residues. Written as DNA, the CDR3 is TGTGCAAGTCGTCCTGGACAGGAAAGACAATACGAGCAGTACTTC. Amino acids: CASRPGQERQYEQYF.

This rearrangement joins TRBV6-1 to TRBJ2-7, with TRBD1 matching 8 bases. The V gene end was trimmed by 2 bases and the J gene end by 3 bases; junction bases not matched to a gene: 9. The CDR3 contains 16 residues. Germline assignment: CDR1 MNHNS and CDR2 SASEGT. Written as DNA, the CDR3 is TGTGCCAGCAGTGAAAGGGACAGGATCTTTGGCTACGAGCAGTACTTC. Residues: CASSERDRIFGYEQYF.

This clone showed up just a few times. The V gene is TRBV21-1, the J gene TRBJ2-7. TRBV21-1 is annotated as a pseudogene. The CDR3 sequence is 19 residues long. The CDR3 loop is CASSTFQGTRDTSSYEQYF. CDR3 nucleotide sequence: TGTGCCAGCAGCACATTTCAGGGGACTCGGGACACCTCCTCATACGAGCAGTACTTC.

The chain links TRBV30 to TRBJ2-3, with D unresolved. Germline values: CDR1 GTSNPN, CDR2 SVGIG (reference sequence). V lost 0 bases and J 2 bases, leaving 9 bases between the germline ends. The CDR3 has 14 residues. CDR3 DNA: TGTGCCTGGAGTGTACTGGGTCCCACAGATACGCAGTATTTT. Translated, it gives CAWSVLGPTDTQYF. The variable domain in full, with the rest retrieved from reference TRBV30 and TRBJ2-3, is SQTIHQWPATLVQPVGSPLSLECTVEGTSNPNLYWYRQAAGRGLQLLFYSVGIGQISSEVPQNLSASRPQDRQFILSSKKLLLSDSGFYLCAWSVLGPTDTQYFGPGTRLTVL.

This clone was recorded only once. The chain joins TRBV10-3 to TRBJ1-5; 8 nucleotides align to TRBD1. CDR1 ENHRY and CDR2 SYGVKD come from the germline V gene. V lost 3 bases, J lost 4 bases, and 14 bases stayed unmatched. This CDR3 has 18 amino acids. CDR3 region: CAISESHPDRDLNQPQHF. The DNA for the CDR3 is TGTGCCATCAGTGAATCCCACCCGGACAGGGATCTAAATCAGCCCCAGCATTTT.